A single sample gave rise to the 20 T cell receptor beta chains below, sequenced in a study of shared clonotypes between healthy human individuals. Clones were read by immunoSEQ multiplex PCR, and TCRdb kept only the in-frame ones, dropping some. The sample contains nearly 750,000 clones, approximately 77% of which appear only once. Sequenced sample: memory CD4+ T cells sorted from blood. The subset is: CD45RA-negative fraction. The receptors shown here come from a woman younger than 45 in good health.

The chain has TRBV11-3 and TRBJ2-1; TRBD1 agrees at 9 bases. The CDR3 is 15 amino acids. V lost 2 bases and J lost 4; bases outside the gene matches: 3. Germline V gene data show CDR1 as SGHNT and CDR2 as YENEEA. DNA for the CDR3: TGTGCCAGCAGCTTAAGCGGACAGGGGTACAATGAGCAGTTCTTC. This encodes CASSLSGQGYNEQFF.

As regards this clone: The junction and the germline gene differ at one end; a read error may be behind it. The chain has TRBV2 and TRBJ2-7, with 8 positions matching TRBD2. This CDR3 is built from 14 residues. CDR1 is SNHLY, CDR2 FYNNEI, per germline. The DNA of the CDR3 is TGTGCCAGCAGCGAAGGACTAGCCGGGGGGGAGCAGTACTTC. This gives the protein CASSEGLAGGEQYF.

This chain links TRBV10-3 with TRBJ1-1, with D perhaps TRBD1 (5 bases). V was pared by 0 bases and J by 3 bases, with 11 bases between. The CDR3 covers 15 residues. Germline V lookup: CDR1 ENHRY, CDR2 SYGVKD. CDR3 DNA sequence: TGTGCCATCAGTGAGTCGATCGGGGGGTACACTGAAGCTTTCTTT. Protein: CAISESIGGYTEAFF.

The chain employs TRBV5-1 and TRBJ1-2, with a possible D match to TRBD1 (5 bases). Between the trimmed V and J ends, which lost 5 bases and 0 bases, there was a span of 14 bases. Germline V gene data show CDR1 as SGHRS and CDR2 as YFSETQ. The CDR3 is made up of 15 amino acids. CDR3 in amino acids: CASRYLDTANYGYTF. The CDR3 nucleotides are TGCGCCAGCAGATATTTGGACACAGCTAACTATGGCTACACCTTC.

This clone was observed a few times. V is TRBV18 and J is TRBJ2-3; no definite D call. CDR3 length: 15 residues. CDR1 KGHSH and CDR2 LQKENI come from the germline V gene. Trimming removed 0 bases at V and 0 bases at J, with 7 bases between. In DNA form, the CDR3 reads TGTGCCAGCTCACCACCGTCGGTAAGCACAGATACGCAGTATTTT. It specifies CASSPPSVSTDTQYF.

The chain uses TRBV19 and TRBJ1-2; TRBD1 matches 9 bases. The ends lost 4 bases at V and 4 bases at J; junction bases unmatched: 10. Germline CDR1 and CDR2: LNHDA and SQIVND (reference sequence). This CDR3 has 16 amino acids. CDR3 nucleotides: TGTGCCAGTAGTACCACGCACAGGGGGCAAGGCTATGGCTACACCTTC. It translates to CASSTTHRGQGYGYTF.

The CDR3, as DNA: TGCGCCAGCAGCCGACAGACAACTAATGAAAAACTGTTTTTT. The encoded protein is CASSRQTTNEKLFF. V usage is TRBV4-3 and J usage is TRBJ1-4, with a tentative D call TRBD1 (5 bases). This CDR3 has 14 amino acids. V was shortened by 4 bases and J by 0 bases, with 6 bases between the two germline ends. Germline CDR1 is LGHNA and CDR2 is YSLEER.

The chain couples TRBV7-3 to TRBJ2-7, with 10 nucleotides matching TRBD2. Germline CDR1 reads SGHTA; CDR2 reads FQGTGA. The CDR3 sequence is 18 residues long. V shed 2 bases and J 1 base; nucleotides not matched to a gene: 11. The CDR3 nucleotides read TGTGCCAGCAGCTTATTTTTGCCCCCTAGCGGGGGATCCTACGAGCAGTACTTC. It encodes CASSLFLPPSGGSYEQYF.

This rearrangement joins TRBV5-1 to TRBJ2-6; no clear D gene. Trimming removed 9 bases from V and 0 bases from J, with 13 bases in between. The CDR3 totals 15 residues. CDR1 and CDR2 (germline): SGHRS, YFSETQ. CDR3: CATRSAYSGANVLTF. DNA for the CDR3: TGCGCCACCCGTTCGGCCTACTCTGGGGCCAACGTCCTGACTTTC.

The chain employs TRBV28 and TRBJ1-5; 9 bases align to TRBD1. This CDR3 region has 20 residues. Trimming removed 10 bases from V and 10 bases from J; junction bases left unmatched: 32. In germline, CDR1 is MDHEN, CDR2 SYDVKM. The CDR3 bases are TGTGCCACACAGGAGAGGGGACAGGGAATTGTCGGGCGCGCAAGATTTCCCCAGCATTTT. The encoded protein is CATQERGQGIVGRARFPQHF.

The V gene is TRBV21-1, the J gene TRBJ2-7; the table calls TRBD2, which could not be checked here. TRBV21-1 is labeled a pseudogene. The CDR3 runs to 15 residues. CDR3 sequence: CASSKGGGAYHEQYF. The CDR3 coding sequence is TGTGCCAGCAGCAAAGGGGGAGGAGCATACCACGAGCAGTACTTC.

There are many counts of this clone. The chain is built from TRBV5-1 and TRBJ2-2, with 7 bases aligning to TRBD1. Germline V gene sequence: CDR1 SGHRS, CDR2 YFSETQ. This CDR3 has 17 amino acids. After removal of 3 bases from V and 7 bases from J, the junction contained 15 bases not matched to a gene. The CDR3 loop reads CASSYDPGQPLDGELFF. The DNA for the CDR3 is TGCGCCAGCAGCTACGACCCGGGACAGCCTCTTGACGGGGAGCTGTTTTTT. Using reference TRBV5-1 and TRBJ2-2 for the parts outside the CDR3, the full variable domain is KAGVTQTPRYLIKTRGQQVTLSCSPISGHRSVSWYQQTPGQGLQFLFEYFSETQRNKGNFPGRFSGRQFSNSRSEMNVSTLELGDSALYLCASSYDPGQPLDGELFFGEGSRLTVL.

The V and J genes are TRBV19 and TRBJ2-2; D tentatively fits TRBD1 or TRBD2 (5 bases each). Germline V gives CDR1 LNHDA, CDR2 SQIVND (reference sequence). This CDR3 spans 14 amino acids. Trimming took 6 bases from V and 7 from J, leaving 15 bases between them. Here the CDR3 reads CASRLRETDGELFF. The CDR3 coding sequence is TGTGCCAGTAGGCTCAGGGAGACTGACGGGGAGCTGTTTTTT.

The sample holds a few counts of this clone. V is TRBV5-1 and J is TRBJ1-2, with 8 bases that match TRBD1. This CDR3 has 15 amino acids. Germline-derived CDR1 and CDR2 are SGHRS and YFSETQ. V lost 0 bases to trimming and J lost 6 bases; unmatched junction nucleotides: 7. CDR3 in amino acids: CASSLGDRDRNGYTF. The CDR3 DNA follows: TGCGCCAGCAGCTTGGGAGACCGGGACAGGAATGGCTACACCTTC.

CDR3 nucleotides: TGTGCCAGCGGGACAGGGAATAATGAAAAACTGTTTTTT. Amino acids: CASGTGNNEKLFF. The rearrangement uses TRBV7-9 and TRBJ1-4; the match to TRBD1 covers 9 bases. Germline V CDR1 and CDR2: SEHNR, FQNEAQ (reference sequence). V lost 8 bases to trimming and J lost 4 bases; unmatched junction nucleotides: 2. This CDR3 has 13 amino acids.

The chain employs TRBV28 and TRBJ2-3, with 14 bases matching TRBD2. The CDR3 loop spans 17 amino acids. The V segment lost 5 bases and the J segment 4 bases; nucleotides outside the gene matches: 8. Germline assignment: CDR1 MDHEN and CDR2 SYDVKM. CDR3 protein: CASSEGLAGGWSDTQYF. The CDR3 DNA is TGTGCCAGCAGTGAAGGACTAGCGGGAGGATGGTCAGATACGCAGTATTTT.

This sequence joins TRBV5-1 and TRBJ1-1, with D hard to call. Germline loops: CDR1 SGHRS, CDR2 YFSETQ. This CDR3 comprises 11 residues. V dropped 5 bases and J dropped 1 base, with 3 bases sitting between them. In DNA, the CDR3 is TGCGCCAGCAGGGAGAACACTGAAGCTTTCTTT. This translates into CASRENTEAFF.

A note on this clone: A read error is the likely source, as a far larger clone sits one nucleotide away. In the same sample, other DNA sequences code for this CDR3. The CDR3 sequence is CASSLAGGYNEQFF. In DNA, the CDR3 is TGTGCCAGCAGTCTAGCGGGAGGTTACAATGAGCAGTTCTTC. The chain employs TRBV7-2 and TRBJ2-1, with TRBD2 matching over 11 bases. CDR1 is SGHTA, CDR2 FQGNSA, per germline. The CDR3 has 14 residues. Trimming took 6 bases from V and 4 from J; bases not matched to a gene: 2.

The genes are TRBV11-2 and TRBJ1-4, with 7 bases aligning to TRBD1. The CDR3 is 12 residues long. Germline assignment: CDR1 SGHAT and CDR2 FQNNGV. The ends lost 3 bases at V and 12 bases at J; junction bases unmatched: 4. The CDR3 region is CASSFDRAELFF. The CDR3 DNA is TGTGCCAGCAGCTTTGACAGGGCGGAACTGTTTTTT.

This rearrangement joins TRBV10-3 to TRBJ2-5; D perhaps matches TRBD1 (6 bases). V was pared by 4 bases and J by 6 bases, with 12 bases between. This CDR3 has 13 residues. The germline V gene has CDR1 ENHRY and CDR2 SYGVKD. The CDR3 region has the DNA TGTGCCATCAGTGTTGACAGGCGGCAGACCCAGTACTTC. Its protein is CAISVDRRQTQYF.